This TCR beta chain was sequenced during a study of OX40 agonist ivuxolimab in advanced cancers. Study at large: It was permissible to have had prior anti-PD-1, anti-PD-L1 or anti-CTLA-4 therapy, and around 41% had some.

CDR3 length equals 13 residues. The germline V gene has CDR1 MNHEY and CDR2 SVGAGI. Trimming took 4 bases from V and 7 from J, leaving 8 bases between them. Using immunoSEQ multiplex PCR, the repertoire was profiled, and TCRdb retains in-frame clones only, with some absent. Of under 95,000 clones listed, roughly 83% were seen once; the top ten hold under 7.5%. V and J are TRBV6-5 and TRBJ1-6; D may be TRBD1 (6 bases). This sequence was found in an adult with an advanced solid tumor such as melanoma, head and neck, liver or kidney cancer. Sequenced here: CD4+ or CD8+ T cells sorted from blood, sampled in a trial of the OX40 agonist ivuxolimab. CDR3 region: CASSLQGNSPLHF. Here the CDR3 DNA reads TGTGCCAGCAGTTTACAGGGCAATTCACCCCTCCACTTT.